This TCR beta chain derives from a study of T-cell reconstitution after alpha-beta-depleted transplantation in children. The CDR3 runs 14 residues. Per germline, CDR1 DFQATT and CDR2 SNEGSKA (reference sequence). After removal of 3 bases from V and 3 bases from J, the junction contained 7 bases not matched to a gene. This clonotype was detected many times. Unique molecular identifiers were incorporated into the prepared TCRbeta library. TCRdb re-derived calls from the PCR reads in MiXCR, one entry per CDR3 protein. Counted here are hundreds of thousands of distinct CDR3 sequences, around 12% occurring once; the ten biggest clones make up over 2%.

The sample here was PBMCs from the stem cell graft donor, taken from the stem cell graft. This chain uses TRBV20-1 with TRBJ2-5, with 7 bases fitting TRBD1. This receptor was obtained from a human donor who donated a stem cell graft to a child with acute lymphoblastic leukemia. As DNA, the CDR3 is TGCAGTGCTAGCGTGACAGGGTGGGAAGAGACCCAGTACTTC. The encoded protein is CSASVTGWEETQYF.